The present T cell receptor beta chain was sequenced within a study of T cells expressing NK-cell markers. Study at large: Investigators obtained TCR beta repertoires from sorted CD3+CD56+NKG2C+, CD3+CD56+NKG2C- and CD3+CD56-NKG2C+ T cells.

Libraries used 5'RACE template switching adding universal primer site and UMIs. TCRdb reprocessed the 5' RACE reads and keeps a single row for each CDR3 protein, giving no DNA. The sample totals 500,000 to 700,000 distinct CDR3 sequences. Study conclusions and caveats: These clonotypes additionally ranked first within the CD3+CD56-NKG2C+ fraction of a handful of donors. About six donors carried dominant NKG2C+ clonotypes that made up roughly 1.0-7.0% of their CD8+ T cells.

Comment on this clonotype: What it binds is unknown.

Per germline, CDR1 LNHNV and CDR2 YYDKDF (reference sequence). This CDR3 contains 15 residues. The rearrangement links TRBV15 to TRBJ1-5; TCRdb reports TRBD1, a call that lacks DNA to check it against. The TCR sequence derives from a man younger than 30 in good health. Material: blood T cells: a sorted CD56 or NKG2C T cell subset, CD4+ or CD8+ T cells, or bulk PBMC T cells (not recorded which). CDR3 in amino acids: CATRLDRGREQPQHF.